The clone carrying this T cell receptor beta chain came up a few times. Its antigen is as yet unknown. CDR3 length: 14 residues. The germline gives CDR1 SEHNR, CDR2 FQNEAQ (reference sequence). J was trimmed by 9 bases and V by 5 bases; bases with no gene match: 6. The data belong to a study of cytomegalovirus exposure and HLA in healthy donors. General study results and limits: Later genetic work tied a missense DCLRE1C variant to beta-chain V and J trimming. The study labeled 180 or so TCR beta chains cytomegalovirus-associated. An analysis done earlier found most TCR beta V segments productive about 87% or about 30% of the time.

Researchers ran the PCR with 60 Vbeta and 13 Jbeta primers. Method: immunoSEQ multiplex PCR; TCRdb's copy keeps in-frame clones and lacks some. This table has approximately 190,000 clones, about three quarters appearing once. This receptor was obtained from a woman in her twenties or thirties in good health and CMV-seropositive. Input material: PBMCs. J is TRBJ1-6 and V is TRBV7-9, with 8 bases fitting TRBD1. CDR3 sequence (DNA): TGTGCCAGCAGCGGACAGGGTATGGGTTCACCCCTCCACTTT. This translates into CASSGQGMGSPLHF.